Presented here are 32 T cell receptor beta chains from one specimen sequenced in a study of CD8 T cells in ankylosing spondylitis. TCRdb re-called the 5' RACE reads with MiXCR, one entry per CDR3 protein. The top ten hold more than 15% of the sample, which has roughly 190,000 distinct CDR3 sequences, 10% to 15% seen once. The specimen sequenced was blood, either unsorted or a sorted T cell fraction (not recorded which). These receptors were collected from a male donor with ankylosing spondylitis or in good health (not recorded which).

The chain carries TRBV7-6 and TRBJ2-1; the D gene is possibly TRBD2 (6 bases). Trimming took off 2 bases at V and 7 bases at J, with 15 bases between the two ends. The CDR3 has 15 amino acids. The germline CDR1 and CDR2 sequences are SGHVS and FNYEAQ. CDR3 bases: TGTGCCAGCAGCTTATTTGGGACTGTAGGGAATGAGCAGTTCTTC. Translation: CASSLFGTVGNEQFF.

CDR3 bases: TGTGCCAGCAGTTACTCGATCGTTGCGAACGGTGGGGCCAACGTCCTGACTTTC. It translates to CASSYSIVANGGANVLTF. The chain links TRBV6-5 to TRBJ2-6, with D unresolved. This CDR3 has 18 residues. Germline V gene data show CDR1 as MNHEY and CDR2 as SVGAGI. V lost 0 bases and J 3 bases, leaving 15 bases between the germline ends.

This clonotype was found a few times. The V and J genes are TRBV12-3 or TRBV12-4 and TRBJ1-2; D possibly corresponds to TRBD1 (5 bases). V was clipped by 6 bases and J by 3 bases, with 5 bases between them. This CDR3 region has 11 residues. CDR3 loop: CASRGDYGYTF. CDR3 coding DNA: TGTGCCAGCAGGGGGGACTATGGCTACACCTTC.

This clonotype was seen many times. The DNA of the CDR3 is TGTGCCAGCAGCGACCCCGGCGGGGCCTACAATGAGCAGTTCTTC. It is translated as CASSDPGGAYNEQFF. The chain combines TRBV9 with TRBJ2-1, with D maybe TRBD2 (6 bases). The CDR3 is 15 residues long. Germline V gives CDR1 SGDLS, CDR2 YYNGEE. V lost 3 bases, J lost 2 bases, and 12 bases lay in between.

This clonotype has a count of ten or more. The CDR3 DNA reads as TGTGCCAGCACCTTAGGAGGGTCCACTGAAGCTTTCTTT. As protein: CASTLGGSTEAFF. The rearrangement uses TRBV12-3 or TRBV12-4 and TRBJ1-1; no reliable D call. The CDR3 is 13 amino acids. V lost 7 bases to trimming and J lost 4 bases, with 13 bases between them.

In its sample, this clonotype was seen a few times. The V call is TRBV5-1, the J call TRBJ1-1; D perhaps matches TRBD1 (5 bases). Germline CDR1 is SGHRS and CDR2 is YFSETQ. Trimming removed 0 bases from V and 1 base from J, with 13 bases in between. The CDR3 has 16 amino acids. The DNA of the CDR3 is TGCGCCAGCAGCTTGGGGGGCGGCGCTGGGAACACTGAAGCTTTCTTT. Amino acid sequence: CASSLGGGAGNTEAFF.

The genes are TRBV27 and TRBJ2-4; D may be TRBD1 or TRBD2 (5 bases each). This CDR3 has 17 amino acids. Germline-derived CDR1 and CDR2 are MNHEY and SMNVEV (reference sequence). Trimming pared 1 base from V and 3 bases from J, leaving 16 bases between. The CDR3 DNA is TGTGCCAGCAGTTTATTGGGACCTCCCGGAGGCAAAAACATTCAGTACTTC. Amino acid sequence: CASSLLGPPGGKNIQYF.

The J gene is TRBJ1-2, the V gene TRBV7-9; D gene unclear. Trimming removed 2 bases from V and 6 bases from J, with 16 bases in between. Per germline, CDR1 SEHNR and CDR2 FQNEAQ (reference sequence). This CDR3 is built from 15 residues. The CDR3 is CASSLPSDGPDGYTF. The CDR3 DNA is TGTGCCAGCAGCTTACCTTCGGACGGGCCGGATGGCTACACCTTC.

This clonotype came up many times. The rearrangement links TRBV12-3 or TRBV12-4 to TRBJ2-1, with D perhaps matching TRBD1 (5 bases). V shed 4 bases and J shed 3 bases, with 13 bases lying between them. There are 15 residues in the CDR3. The CDR3, as DNA: TGTGCCAGCAGTTCTTTAGGGGCAAACTACAATGAGCAGTTCTTC. This gives the protein CASSSLGANYNEQFF.

The rearrangement links TRBV4-2 to TRBJ2-5; 13 bases agree with TRBD2. There are 19 residues in the CDR3. In germline, CDR1 is LGHNA, CDR2 YNFKEQ. Trimming at V came to 1 base and at J to 6 bases, leaving 14 bases not matched to a gene. The CDR3 DNA follows: TGTGCCAGCAGCCAAGTAAAGGGGACTAGCGGGGCGCTGAGTAAGACCCAGTACTTC. Amino acids: CASSQVKGTSGALSKTQYF.

This clonotype has a handful of counts. The rearrangement joins TRBV10-3 to TRBJ1-1; 7 bases are a match to TRBD1. V lost 6 bases, J lost 6 bases, and 7 bases stayed unmatched. Germline V gene lookup returns CDR1 ENHRY and CDR2 SYGVKD. The CDR3 has 13 residues. As DNA, the CDR3 is TGTGCCATCAGCCAGCCCCAGGGGGCTGAAGCTTTCTTT. Its translation is CAISQPQGAEAFF.

This clonotype occurred a few times. V usage is TRBV7-8 and J usage is TRBJ2-2; D remains unclear. The CDR3 is 13 amino acids. Trimming removed 5 bases at V and 5 bases at J, with 9 bases between. Germline assignment: CDR1 SGHVS and CDR2 FQNEAQ. The CDR3 nucleotides read TGTGCCAGCAGCCCCGAGGTTACCGGGGAGCTGTTTTTT. This codes for CASSPEVTGELFF.

The chain is built from TRBV20-1 and TRBJ1-2; 7 bases map to TRBD1. The CDR3 contains 13 residues. V lost 6 bases and J lost 5; bases outside the gene matches: 9. Germline CDR1 reads DFQATT; CDR2 reads SNEGSKA (reference sequence). The CDR3 sequence: CSATDRERYGYTF. The CDR3, as DNA: TGCAGTGCAACCGACAGGGAGAGATATGGCTACACCTTC.

The chain links TRBV10-3 to TRBJ1-1, with D possibly being TRBD1 (5 bases). Germline CDR1 reads ENHRY; CDR2 reads SYGVKD. V was cut by 5 bases and J by 6 bases, with 19 bases left in between. CDR3 length: 15 amino acids. Here the CDR3 reads CAISNQGGENPEAFF. The CDR3, as DNA: TGTGCCATCAGTAATCAGGGAGGGGAAAACCCTGAAGCTTTCTTT.

This clonotype was counted between two and nine times. The V and J genes are TRBV15 and TRBJ2-5, with 7 bases aligning to TRBD1. The trim removed 2 bases at V and 0 bases at J, leaving 9 bases unmatched. This CDR3 is built from 17 residues. Germline loops: CDR1 LNHNV, CDR2 YYDKDF (reference sequence). In nucleotides, the CDR3 is TGTGCCACCAGCAGACACCGACAGGGCGACGACCAAGAGACCCAGTACTTC. This sequence encodes CATSRHRQGDDQETQYF.

This clonotype was picked up many times. J is TRBJ2-5 and V is TRBV3-1; D not resolved. The CDR3 is 14 residues long. Trimming left V 1 base short and J 5 bases short, with 11 bases between. The germline V gene has CDR1 LGHDT and CDR2 YNNKEL (reference sequence). DNA of the CDR3: TGTGCCAGCAGCCAAGCCCAAGATGAGGAGACCCAGTACTTC. Translating it yields CASSQAQDEETQYF.

The chain has TRBV12-3 or TRBV12-4 and TRBJ1-5; D possibly corresponds to TRBD1 (5 bases). The CDR3 has 13 amino acids. V dropped 1 base and J dropped 6 bases, with 7 bases sitting between them. The CDR3 bases are TGTGCCAGCAGTTTAGAGGGGAGTCAGCCCCAGCATTTT. Protein product: CASSLEGSQPQHF.

This clonotype showed up just a few times. The chain uses TRBV7-9 and TRBJ2-3, with 7 bases that match TRBD2. Germline CDR1 is SEHNR and CDR2 is FQNEAQ (reference sequence). This CDR3 region has 16 residues. V trimming: 2 bases; J trimming: 2 bases; junction bases outside the gene matches: 7. The CDR3: CASSLTISGVTDTQYF. CDR3 nucleotide sequence: TGTGCCAGCAGCTTAACAATAAGCGGGGTCACAGATACGCAGTATTTT.

The rearrangement uses TRBV7-9 and TRBJ2-5; 7 bases align to TRBD2. The CDR3 sequence is 17 residues long. The J segment lost 2 bases and the V segment lost 5 bases, leaving 14 bases of the junction unmatched. Germline V CDR1 and CDR2: SEHNR, FQNEAQ (reference sequence). In nucleotides, the CDR3 is TGTGCCAGCAGCCAACCCCAGCCAGCGGGGATACAAGAGACCCAGTACTTC. Translated: CASSQPQPAGIQETQYF.

The CDR3 DNA sequence: TGTGCCAGCAGCCCTTCCGGGACTAGCGGGAGATACCGGGGGGAGCTGTTTTTT. It translates to CASSPSGTSGRYRGELFF. This rearrangement joins TRBV7-8 to TRBJ2-2; TRBD2 aligns across 14 bases. The germline CDR1 and CDR2 sequences are SGHVS and FQNEAQ. This CDR3 has 18 amino acids. The junction had 13 bases not matched to a gene; V was cut back by 5 bases and J by 8 bases.

V usage is TRBV7-9 and J usage is TRBJ1-2; the D is unclear. Germline CDR1 is SEHNR and CDR2 is FQNEAQ (reference sequence). V lost 5 bases and J lost 0, with 13 bases in between. The CDR3 runs 15 residues. DNA of the CDR3: TGTGCCAGCAGCCCTGCCTATTTAGCTAACTATGGCTACACCTTC. It codes for CASSPAYLANYGYTF. The complete variable domain, with remaining parts taken from reference TRBV7-9 and TRBJ1-2, reads DTGVSQNPRHKITKRGQNVTFRCDPISEHNRLYWYRQTLGQGPEFLTYFQNEAQLEKSRLLSDRFSAERPKGSFSTLEIQRTEQGDSAMYLCASSPAYLANYGYTFGSGTRLTVV.

The V gene is TRBV6-1, the J gene TRBJ2-1, with TRBD2 as a possible D gene (6 bases). Germline V gives CDR1 MNHNS, CDR2 SASEGT. The V end was cut by 5 bases, the J end by 5 bases, with 13 bases between. This CDR3 has 14 residues. Here the CDR3 reads CASSIASVHNEQFF. The CDR3 DNA reads as TGTGCCAGCAGTATCGCTAGCGTCCACAATGAGCAGTTCTTC.

This chain uses TRBV11-2 with TRBJ2-5; D may be TRBD2 (6 bases). Trimming removed 1 base at V and 4 bases at J, with 10 bases between. The CDR3 runs to 14 residues. Looked up from germline, CDR1 is SGHAT and CDR2 is FQNNGV. CDR3 protein: CASSLVLAGETQYF. The CDR3 bases are TGTGCCAGCAGCTTAGTACTAGCCGGAGAGACCCAGTACTTC.

V and J are TRBV6-2 or TRBV6-3 and TRBJ1-2; tentative D call: TRBD1 (6 bases). With 5 bases removed from V and 6 bases from J, the gap between germline ends came to 13 bases. The germline V gene has CDR1 MNHEY and CDR2 SVGEGT. The CDR3 extends over 13 amino acids. CDR3 in DNA: TGTGCCAGCAGTCTCACAGGGTTGGATGGCTACACCTTC. As protein: CASSLTGLDGYTF.

This clonotype showed up just a few times. The rearrangement links TRBV6-2 or TRBV6-3 to TRBJ2-1; the match to TRBD2 covers 7 bases. CDR3 length: 14 amino acids. V lost 2 bases and J lost 8; bases outside the gene matches: 6. Germline V gene lookup returns CDR1 MNHEY and CDR2 SVGEGT. CDR3 sequence reads: CASSYPGRTDEQFF. The DNA for the CDR3 is TGTGCCAGCAGTTACCCCGGGAGGACCGATGAGCAGTTCTTC.

A few counts support this clonotype. This rearrangement joins TRBV9 to TRBJ1-2; 7 positions match TRBD1. The CDR3 covers 14 residues. V was pared by 5 bases and J by 6 bases, with 10 bases of the junction left unmatched. Germline CDR1 and CDR2: SGDLS and YYNGEE. CDR3 in DNA: TGTGCCAGCAGTGCTGCTGGACAGGAGGATGGCTACACCTTC. The encoded protein is CASSAAGQEDGYTF. The entire variable domain, with the rest obtained from reference TRBV9 and TRBJ1-2, is as follows: DSGVTQTPKHLITATGQRVTLRCSPRSGDLSVYWYQQSLDQGLQFLIQYYNGEERAKGNILERFSAQQFPDLHSELNLSSLELGDSALYFCASSAAGQEDGYTFGSGTRLTVV.

The chain has TRBV11-1 and TRBJ2-2; 9 positions agree with TRBD1. Germline V gene lookup returns CDR1 SGHAT and CDR2 FQDESV (reference sequence). Germline trimming cut 0 bases from V and 3 bases from J; bases unmatched to any gene: 11. This CDR3 is 19 amino acids long. The CDR3 sequence is CASSLARLRDRVDTGELFF. The CDR3 coding sequence is TGTGCCAGCAGCTTAGCACGTTTAAGGGACAGGGTCGACACCGGGGAGCTGTTTTTT. Drawing the rest from reference TRBV11-1 and TRBJ2-2, the complete variable domain is EAEVAQSPRYKITEKSQAVAFWCDPISGHATLYWYRQILGQGPELLVQFQDESVVDDSQLPKDRFSAERLKGVDSTLKIQPAELGDSAMYLCASSLARLRDRVDTGELFFGEGSRLTVL.

This rearrangement joins TRBV5-1 to TRBJ2-3; D call uncertain. V lost 0 bases and J 5 bases, leaving 10 bases between the germline ends. Germline V gene sequence: CDR1 SGHRS, CDR2 YFSETQ. CDR3 length: 14 residues. The CDR3 DNA reads TGCGCCAGCAGCTTGGATATTGGTCGAGATACGCAGTATTTT. Encoded protein: CASSLDIGRDTQYF.

This clonotype was counted between two and nine times. The chain has TRBV6-5 and TRBJ2-1; 7 bases are shared with TRBD1. The CDR3 consists of 14 residues. Trimming took 5 bases from V and 8 from J; bases not matched to a gene: 9. Germline CDR1 is MNHEY and CDR2 is SVGAGI. The CDR3: CASSHRGLGHEQFF. The CDR3 bases are TGTGCCAGCAGTCACAGGGGCCTTGGGCATGAGCAGTTCTTC.

This clonotype was counted ten times or more. The rearrangement joins TRBV29-1 to TRBJ2-5, with 7 nucleotides matching TRBD2. The trim removed 6 bases at V and 6 bases at J, leaving 10 bases unmatched. Germline CDR1 reads SQVTM; CDR2 reads ANQGSEA. The length of the CDR3 is 13 residues. The CDR3 DNA reads as TGCAGCGTCCGGGAGGAGCTAGCGAAGACCCAGTACTTC. This sequence encodes CSVREELAKTQYF.

This clonotype was seen repeatedly, ten times or more. V is TRBV12-3 or TRBV12-4 and J is TRBJ2-1, with 12 bases identical to TRBD2. V lost 6 bases, J lost 7 bases, and 13 bases stayed unmatched. The CDR3 is made up of 17 amino acids. The CDR3 nucleotides read TGTGCCAGCAGCGGCTGGGCTAGCGGGAGGGCCACGAATGAGCAGTTCTTC. Translation: CASSGWASGRATNEQFF.

This clonotype was counted between two and nine times. This chain connects TRBV5-6 to TRBJ1-1; D gene unclear. The length of the CDR3 is 13 residues. Germline lookup yields CDR1 SGHDT and CDR2 YYEEEE. V lost 2 bases, J lost 2 bases, and 7 bases lay in between. The CDR3 sequence is CASSFTDNTEAFF. In DNA form, the CDR3 reads TGTGCCAGCAGCTTTACGGACAACACTGAAGCTTTCTTT.